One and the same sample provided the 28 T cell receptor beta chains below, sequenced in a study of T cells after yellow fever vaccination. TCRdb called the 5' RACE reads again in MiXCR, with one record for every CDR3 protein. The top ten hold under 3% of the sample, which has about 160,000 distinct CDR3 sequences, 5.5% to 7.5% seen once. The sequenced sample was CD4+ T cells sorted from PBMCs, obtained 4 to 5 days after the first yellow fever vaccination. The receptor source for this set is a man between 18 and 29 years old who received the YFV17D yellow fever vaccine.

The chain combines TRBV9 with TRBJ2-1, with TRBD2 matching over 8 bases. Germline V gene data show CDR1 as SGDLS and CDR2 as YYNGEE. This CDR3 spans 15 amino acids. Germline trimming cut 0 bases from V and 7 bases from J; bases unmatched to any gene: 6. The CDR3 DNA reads TGTGCCAGCAGCGTAGAAGGGCGACTAGCGAATGAGCAGTTCTTC. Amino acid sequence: CASSVEGRLANEQFF.

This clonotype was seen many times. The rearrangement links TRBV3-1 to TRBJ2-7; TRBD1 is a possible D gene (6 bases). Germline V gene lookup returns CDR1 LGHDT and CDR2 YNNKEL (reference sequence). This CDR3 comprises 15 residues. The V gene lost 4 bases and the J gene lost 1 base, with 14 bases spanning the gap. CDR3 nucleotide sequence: TGTGCCAGCAGCCGGGTTGGGACACTTTCCTACGAGCAGTACTTC. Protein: CASSRVGTLSYEQYF.

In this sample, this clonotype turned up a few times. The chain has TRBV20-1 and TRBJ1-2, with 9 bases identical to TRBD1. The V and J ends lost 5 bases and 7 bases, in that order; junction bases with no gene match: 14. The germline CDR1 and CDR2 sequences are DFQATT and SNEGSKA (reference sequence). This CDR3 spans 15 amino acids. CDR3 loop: CSALPRTGEVGGYTF. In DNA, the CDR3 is TGCAGTGCTCTCCCCCGGACAGGGGAAGTGGGTGGCTACACCTTC.

CDR3 in DNA: TGCGCCAGCAGCCAAGGCCTCAAAGGGACAGGGGGTTCACCCCTCCACTTT. This encodes CASSQGLKGTGGSPLHF. J is TRBJ1-6 and V is TRBV4-3; 11 bases are a match to TRBD1. V was pared by 1 base and J by 9 bases, with 8 bases of the junction left unmatched. CDR3 length: 17 residues. Germline loops: CDR1 LGHNA, CDR2 YSLEER.

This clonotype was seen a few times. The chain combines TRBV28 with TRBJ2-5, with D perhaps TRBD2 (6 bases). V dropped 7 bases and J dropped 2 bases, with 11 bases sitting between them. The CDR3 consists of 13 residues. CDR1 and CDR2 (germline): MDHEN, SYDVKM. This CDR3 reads CASKLGLQETQYF. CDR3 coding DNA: TGTGCCAGCAAACTAGGACTACAAGAGACCCAGTACTTC.

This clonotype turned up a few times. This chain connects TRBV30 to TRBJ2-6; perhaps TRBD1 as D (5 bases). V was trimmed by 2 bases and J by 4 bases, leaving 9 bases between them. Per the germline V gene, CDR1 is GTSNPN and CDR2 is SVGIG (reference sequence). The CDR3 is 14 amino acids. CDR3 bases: TGTGCCTGGAGTCCAGGGCCCGGGGCCAACGTCCTGACTTTC. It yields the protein CAWSPGPGANVLTF.

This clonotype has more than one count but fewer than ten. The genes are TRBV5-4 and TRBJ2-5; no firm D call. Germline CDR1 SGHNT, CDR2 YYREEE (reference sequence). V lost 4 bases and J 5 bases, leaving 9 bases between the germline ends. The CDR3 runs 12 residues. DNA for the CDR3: TGTGCCAGCAGCATGCGTAGGGAGACCCAGTACTTC. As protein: CASSMRRETQYF. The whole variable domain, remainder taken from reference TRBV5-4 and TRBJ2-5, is ETGVTQSPTHLIKTRGQQVTLRCSSQSGHNTVSWYQQALGQGPQFIFQYYREEENGRGNFPPRFSGLQFPNYSSELNVNALELDDSALYLCASSMRRETQYFGPGTRLLVL.

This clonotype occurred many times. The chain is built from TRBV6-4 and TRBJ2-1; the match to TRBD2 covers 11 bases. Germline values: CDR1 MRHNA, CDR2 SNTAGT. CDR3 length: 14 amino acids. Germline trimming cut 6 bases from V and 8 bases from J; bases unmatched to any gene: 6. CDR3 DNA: TGTGCCAGCAGCCTAGCGGGGGGTGGAGATGAGCAGTTCTTC. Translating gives CASSLAGGGDEQFF.

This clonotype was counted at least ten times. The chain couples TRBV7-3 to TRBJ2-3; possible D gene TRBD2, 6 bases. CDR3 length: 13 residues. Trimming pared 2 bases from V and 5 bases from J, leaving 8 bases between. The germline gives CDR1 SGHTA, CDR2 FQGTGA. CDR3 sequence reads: CASSLPGLDTQYF. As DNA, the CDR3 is TGTGCCAGCAGCTTACCGGGACTAGATACGCAGTATTTT.

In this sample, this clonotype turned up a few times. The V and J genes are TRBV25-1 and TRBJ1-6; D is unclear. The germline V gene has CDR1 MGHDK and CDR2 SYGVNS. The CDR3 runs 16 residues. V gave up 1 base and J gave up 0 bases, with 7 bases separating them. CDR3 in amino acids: CASSESGFSYNSPLHF. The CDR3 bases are TGTGCCAGCAGTGAATCGGGATTCTCCTATAATTCACCCCTCCACTTT.

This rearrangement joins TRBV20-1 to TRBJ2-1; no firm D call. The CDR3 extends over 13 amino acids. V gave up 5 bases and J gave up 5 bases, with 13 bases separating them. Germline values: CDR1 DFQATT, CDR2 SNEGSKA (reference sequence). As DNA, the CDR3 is TGCAGTGCTCTCGGGCCCTTACACAATGAGCAGTTCTTC. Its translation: CSALGPLHNEQFF.

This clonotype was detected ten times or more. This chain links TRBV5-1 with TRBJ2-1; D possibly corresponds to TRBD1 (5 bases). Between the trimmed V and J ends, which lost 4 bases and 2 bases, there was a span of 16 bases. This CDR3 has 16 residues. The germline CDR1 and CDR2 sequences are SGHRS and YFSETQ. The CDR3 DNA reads TGCGCCAGCAGCATGAGACAGTCTGGGCCCTACAATGAGCAGTTCTTC. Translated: CASSMRQSGPYNEQFF. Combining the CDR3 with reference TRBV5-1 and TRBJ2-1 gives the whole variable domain KAGVTQTPRYLIKTRGQQVTLSCSPISGHRSVSWYQQTPGQGLQFLFEYFSETQRNKGNFPGRFSGRQFSNSRSEMNVSTLELGDSALYLCASSMRQSGPYNEQFFGPGTRLTVL.

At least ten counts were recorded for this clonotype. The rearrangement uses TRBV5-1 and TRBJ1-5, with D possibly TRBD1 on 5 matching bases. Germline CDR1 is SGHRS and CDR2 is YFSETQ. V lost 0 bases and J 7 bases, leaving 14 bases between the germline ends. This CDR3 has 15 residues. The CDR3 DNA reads TGCGCCAGCAGCTTGGTGGCGGGGGGTAGACAGCCCCAGCATTTT. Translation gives CASSLVAGGRQPQHF.

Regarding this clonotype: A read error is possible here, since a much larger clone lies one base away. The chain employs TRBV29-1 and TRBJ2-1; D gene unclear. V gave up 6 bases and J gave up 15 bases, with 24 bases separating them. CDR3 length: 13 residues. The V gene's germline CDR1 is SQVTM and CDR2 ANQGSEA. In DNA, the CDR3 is TGCAGCGTCCGCACCAATTTTCATGGCCCCGCGTTCTTC. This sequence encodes CSVRTNFHGPAFF.

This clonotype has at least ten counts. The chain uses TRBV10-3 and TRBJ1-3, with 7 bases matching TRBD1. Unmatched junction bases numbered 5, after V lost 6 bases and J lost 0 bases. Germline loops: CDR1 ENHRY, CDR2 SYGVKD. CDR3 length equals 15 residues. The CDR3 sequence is CAIRPGQSSGNTIYF. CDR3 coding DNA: TGTGCCATCAGGCCGGGACAGAGCTCTGGAAACACCATATATTTT.

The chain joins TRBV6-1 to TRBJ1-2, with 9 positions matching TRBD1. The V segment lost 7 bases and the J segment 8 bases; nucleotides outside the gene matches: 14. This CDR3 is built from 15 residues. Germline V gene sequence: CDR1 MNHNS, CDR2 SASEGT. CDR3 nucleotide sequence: TGTGCCAGCACCAACCCGGGACAGGGAAAGGAAGGCTACACCTTC. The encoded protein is CASTNPGQGKEGYTF.

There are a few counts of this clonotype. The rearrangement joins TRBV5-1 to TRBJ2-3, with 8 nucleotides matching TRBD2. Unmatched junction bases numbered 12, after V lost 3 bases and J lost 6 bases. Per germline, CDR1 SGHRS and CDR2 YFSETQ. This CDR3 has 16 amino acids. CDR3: CASSSPPGLGSDTQYF. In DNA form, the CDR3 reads TGCGCCAGCAGCTCACCCCCGGGACTAGGGTCCGATACGCAGTATTTT.

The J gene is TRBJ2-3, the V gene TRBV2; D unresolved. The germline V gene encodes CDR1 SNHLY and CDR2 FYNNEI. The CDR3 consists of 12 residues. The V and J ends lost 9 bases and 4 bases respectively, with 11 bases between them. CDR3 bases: TGTGCCAGTATCATGAATGCAGATACGCAGTATTTT. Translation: CASIMNADTQYF. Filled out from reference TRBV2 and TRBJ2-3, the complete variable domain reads EPEVTQTPSHQVTQMGQEVILRCVPISNHLYFYWYRQILGQKVEFLVSFYNNEISEKSEIFDDQFSVERPDGSNFTLKIRSTKLEDSAMYFCASIMNADTQYFGPGTRLTVL.

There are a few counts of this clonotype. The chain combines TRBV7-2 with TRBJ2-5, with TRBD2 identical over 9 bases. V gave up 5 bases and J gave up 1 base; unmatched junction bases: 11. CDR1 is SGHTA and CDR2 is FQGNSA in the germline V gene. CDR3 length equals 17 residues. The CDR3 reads CASSPNRLAVTQETQYF. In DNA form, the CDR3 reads TGTGCCAGCAGCCCGAACCGACTAGCGGTGACCCAAGAGACCCAGTACTTC.

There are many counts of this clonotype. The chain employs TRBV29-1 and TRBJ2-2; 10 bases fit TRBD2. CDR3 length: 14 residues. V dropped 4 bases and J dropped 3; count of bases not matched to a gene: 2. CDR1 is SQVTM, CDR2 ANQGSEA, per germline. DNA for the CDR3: TGCAGCGTTGGTAGCGGGGGGCACACCGGGGAGCTGTTTTTT. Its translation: CSVGSGGHTGELFF.

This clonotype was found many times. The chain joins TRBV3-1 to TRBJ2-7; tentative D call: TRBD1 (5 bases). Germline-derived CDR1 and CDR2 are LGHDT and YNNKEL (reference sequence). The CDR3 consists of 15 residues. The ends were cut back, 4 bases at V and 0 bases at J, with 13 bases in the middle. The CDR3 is CASSLGHRSSYEQYV. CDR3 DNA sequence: TGTGCCAGCAGCCTCGGACACAGGAGCTCCTACGAGCAGTACGTC.

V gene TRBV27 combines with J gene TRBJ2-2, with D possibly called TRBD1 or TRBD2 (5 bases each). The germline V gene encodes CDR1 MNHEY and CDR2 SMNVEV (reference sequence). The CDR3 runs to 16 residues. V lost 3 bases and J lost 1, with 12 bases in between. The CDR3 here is CASSFSGTENTGELFF. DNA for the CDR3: TGTGCCAGCAGTTTCTCCGGGACGGAGAACACCGGGGAGCTGTTTTTT.

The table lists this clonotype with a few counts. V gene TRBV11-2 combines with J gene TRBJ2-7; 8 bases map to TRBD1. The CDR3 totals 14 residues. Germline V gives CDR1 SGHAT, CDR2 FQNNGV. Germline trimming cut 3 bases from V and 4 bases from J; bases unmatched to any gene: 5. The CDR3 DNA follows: TGTGCCAGCAGCTTTACAGGGGGGCGGTACGAGCAGTACGTC. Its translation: CASSFTGGRYEQYV.

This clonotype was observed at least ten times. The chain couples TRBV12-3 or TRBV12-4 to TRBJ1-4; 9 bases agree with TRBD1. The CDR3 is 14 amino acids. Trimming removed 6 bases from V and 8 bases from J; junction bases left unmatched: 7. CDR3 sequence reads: CASRPQGAVEKLFF. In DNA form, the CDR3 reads TGTGCCAGCAGACCACAGGGGGCTGTGGAAAAACTGTTTTTT.

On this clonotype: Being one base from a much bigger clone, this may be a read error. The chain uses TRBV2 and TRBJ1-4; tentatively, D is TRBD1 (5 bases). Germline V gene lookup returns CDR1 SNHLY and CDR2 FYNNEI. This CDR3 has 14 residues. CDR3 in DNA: TGTGCCAGCAGTCCAGGGACGACTAATGGAAAACTGTTTTTT. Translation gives CASSPGTTNGKLFF.

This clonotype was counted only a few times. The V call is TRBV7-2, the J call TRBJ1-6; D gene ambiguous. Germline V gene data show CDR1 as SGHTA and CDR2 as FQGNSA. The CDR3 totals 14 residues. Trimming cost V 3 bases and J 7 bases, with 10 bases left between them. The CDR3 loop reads CASSLRTVNSPLHF. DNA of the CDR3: TGTGCCAGCAGCTTGCGGACGGTAAATTCACCCCTCCACTTT. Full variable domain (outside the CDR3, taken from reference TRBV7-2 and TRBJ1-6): GAGVSQSPSNKVTEKGKDVELRCDPISGHTALYWYRQSLGQGLEFLIYFQGNSAPDKSGLPSDRFSAERTGGSVSTLTIQRTQQEDSAVYLCASSLRTVNSPLHFGNGTRLTVT.

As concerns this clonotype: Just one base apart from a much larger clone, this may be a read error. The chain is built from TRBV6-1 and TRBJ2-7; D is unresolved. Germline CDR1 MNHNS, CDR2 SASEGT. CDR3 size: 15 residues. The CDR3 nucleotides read TGTGTCAGCATTGGAGTAGGGCTCCCTTCCTACGAGCAGTACTTC. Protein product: CVSIGVGLPSYEQYF.

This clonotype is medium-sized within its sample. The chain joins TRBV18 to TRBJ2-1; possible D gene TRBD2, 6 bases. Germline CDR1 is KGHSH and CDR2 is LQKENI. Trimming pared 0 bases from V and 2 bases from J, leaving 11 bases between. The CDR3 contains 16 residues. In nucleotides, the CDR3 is TGTGCCAGCTCACCACCGGCGGGGACCGCCTACAATGAGCAGTTCTTC. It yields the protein CASSPPAGTAYNEQFF.